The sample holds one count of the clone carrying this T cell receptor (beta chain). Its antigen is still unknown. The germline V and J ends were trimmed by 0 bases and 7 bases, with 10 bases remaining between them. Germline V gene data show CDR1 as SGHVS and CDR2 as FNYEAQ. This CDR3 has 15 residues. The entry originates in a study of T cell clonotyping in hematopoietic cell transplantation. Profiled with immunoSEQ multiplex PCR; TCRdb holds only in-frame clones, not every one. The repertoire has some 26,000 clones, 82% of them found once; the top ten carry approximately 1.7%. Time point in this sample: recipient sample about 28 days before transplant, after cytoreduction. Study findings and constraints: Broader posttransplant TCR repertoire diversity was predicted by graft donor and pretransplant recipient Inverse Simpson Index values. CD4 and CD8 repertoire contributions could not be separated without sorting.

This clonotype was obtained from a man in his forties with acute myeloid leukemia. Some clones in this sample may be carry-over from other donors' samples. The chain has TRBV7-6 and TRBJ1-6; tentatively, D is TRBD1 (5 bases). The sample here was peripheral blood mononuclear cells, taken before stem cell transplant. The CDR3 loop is CASSLAKRGNSPLHF. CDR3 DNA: TGTGCCAGCAGCTTAGCGAAGCGGGGGAATTCACCCCTCCACTTT.